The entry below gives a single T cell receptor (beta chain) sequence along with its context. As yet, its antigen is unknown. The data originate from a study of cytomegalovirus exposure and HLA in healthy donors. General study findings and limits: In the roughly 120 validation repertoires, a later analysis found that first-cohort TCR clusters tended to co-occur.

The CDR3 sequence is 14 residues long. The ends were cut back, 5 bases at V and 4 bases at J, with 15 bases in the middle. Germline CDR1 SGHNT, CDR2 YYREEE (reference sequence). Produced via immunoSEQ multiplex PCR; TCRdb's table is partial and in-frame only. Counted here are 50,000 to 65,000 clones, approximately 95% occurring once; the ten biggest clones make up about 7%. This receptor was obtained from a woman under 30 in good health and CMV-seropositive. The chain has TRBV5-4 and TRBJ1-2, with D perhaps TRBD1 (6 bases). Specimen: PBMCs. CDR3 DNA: TGTGCCAGCAGTACAGGGCAGGCGTTCTATGGCTACACCTTC. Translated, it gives CASSTGQAFYGYTF.